This TCR beta chain was retrieved from a study of T cells in Graves' hyperthyroidism and ophthalmopathy. Amplified regions were TCR beta CDR3 sequences from RNA transcripts. First-round RT-PCR of the TCR CDR3 relied on the HTBI primer set. TCRdb itself ran the multiplex PCR reads through MiXCR, one entry per CDR3 protein. The data hold over 700,000 distinct CDR3 sequences, with around a third observed a single time. There are 12 residues in the CDR3. The V gene's germline CDR1 is KGHDR and CDR2 SFDVKD. The V end lost 4 bases, the J end lost 10 bases, and 12 bases lay between the germline ends. Among the patients, aged 18 to 65, hyperthyroidism was newly diagnosed and had lasted under 2 months. This clonotype was observed many times. Its antigen is not identified. Whole-study findings and limits: Most expanded thyroid clonotypes above 0.001 also appeared in blood.

Sequenced: blood. The sequence came from a woman between 40 and 50 years old with Graves' hyperthyroidism. This chain links TRBV24-1 with TRBJ2-5; possibly TRBD2 for D (5 bases). CDR3 sequence (DNA): TGTGCCACCAGTGACCCGTACGAGGGCCAGTACTTC. This encodes CATSDPYEGQYF.